The sequence of this T cell receptor beta chain was determined in a study of control samples from healthy donors and cancer patients. Here immunoSEQ multiplex PCR was the method, and the copy in TCRdb shows in-frame clones only, minus some. The sample shows 150,000 to 200,000 clones, roughly 91% of them seen only once. The CDR3 totals 15 residues. From germline, CDR1 is MNHEY and CDR2 SVGAGI. V lost 3 bases to trimming and J lost 3 bases, with 11 bases between them. Notes on this clone: The identical CDR3 is also encoded by other nucleotide sequences in the sample.

The origin of this receptor is a man younger than 35 in good health. Source material: blood. The V call is TRBV6-5, the J call TRBJ1-4, with a tentative D call TRBD1 (5 bases). The CDR3: CASSYSGGANEKLFF. CDR3 DNA sequence: TGTGCCAGCAGTTATTCCGGAGGGGCTAATGAAAAACTGTTTTTT.